One sample yielded the 20 T cell receptor beta chains listed below, sequenced in a study of cytomegalovirus exposure and HLA in healthy donors. Primers included in the PCR were 60 Vbeta and 13 Jbeta primers. Method: immunoSEQ multiplex PCR; TCRdb's copy keeps in-frame clones and lacks some. The repertoire holds approximately 67,000 clones, with 68% as singletons. Sequencing was done on a sample of PBMCs. These receptors came from a young woman in good health and CMV-seronegative.

The chain recombines TRBV7-9 with TRBJ2-5, with D possibly TRBD2 on 6 matching bases. The CDR3 contains 14 residues. V was clipped by 1 base and J by 5 bases, with 11 bases between them. Germline CDR1 is SEHNR and CDR2 is FQNEAQ (reference sequence). The CDR3 nucleotides read TGTGCCAGCAGCTTAGTTCCGGGGAGGGAGACCCAGTACTTC. Translating gives CASSLVPGRETQYF.

This clone has a handful of counts. V usage is TRBV19 and J usage is TRBJ2-1; TRBD2 might be the D (5 bases). The germline V and J ends were trimmed by 6 bases and 3 bases, with 18 bases remaining between them. This CDR3 is built from 16 residues. Germline values: CDR1 LNHDA, CDR2 SQIVND (reference sequence). The CDR3 sequence: CASSRGRADYYNEQFF. The CDR3 coding sequence is TGTGCCAGTAGCCGAGGCCGAGCCGACTACTACAATGAGCAGTTCTTC.

The rearrangement links TRBV6-1 to TRBJ2-2; 8 bases match TRBD2. Germline CDR1 is MNHNS and CDR2 is SASEGT. V dropped 3 bases and J dropped 5; count of bases not matched to a gene: 8. The CDR3 runs to 16 residues. This CDR3 is CASSDRRGGYTGELFF. In DNA form, the CDR3 reads TGTGCCAGCAGTGATAGACGGGGGGGCTATACCGGGGAGCTGTTTTTT.

The chain has TRBV7-8 and TRBJ1-1, with D perhaps TRBD1 (5 bases). Germline V lookup: CDR1 SGHVS, CDR2 FQNEAQ. The length of the CDR3 is 15 residues. Trimming pared 6 bases from V and 1 base from J, leaving 15 bases between. The CDR3 is CASRLSAGRNTEAFF. CDR3 DNA: TGTGCCAGCAGGTTATCCGCGGGACGGAACACTGAAGCTTTCTTT.

This chain links TRBV11-3 with TRBJ2-5; 11 bases match TRBD2. The CDR3 loop spans 19 amino acids. Germline-derived CDR1 and CDR2 are SGHNT and YENEEA. With 2 bases clipped from V and 2 bases from J, the junction kept 13 bases outside the gene matches. This CDR3 reads CASSLTLRLAGREQETQYF. The CDR3 DNA is TGTGCCAGCAGCTTAACGCTTCGACTAGCGGGGCGAGAACAAGAGACCCAGTACTTC.

The CDR3 DNA follows: TGTGCCAGCAGCACGCCCCGCGGAAGGGGGGAAAAACTGTTTTTT. Translation: CASSTPRGRGEKLFF. The chain carries TRBV11-2 and TRBJ1-4, with a possible D match to TRBD1 (6 bases). Germline loops: CDR1 SGHAT, CDR2 FQNNGV. The CDR3 sequence is 15 residues long. The V end lost 5 bases, the J end lost 8 bases, and 18 bases lay between the germline ends.

The chain has TRBV11-3 and TRBJ1-1, with D possibly TRBD1 on 5 matching bases. The CDR3 contains 14 residues. Germline V gives CDR1 SGHNT, CDR2 YENEEA. V was cut by 5 bases and J by 3 bases, with 13 bases left in between. CDR3 DNA sequence: TGTGCCAGCAGCCCAGAGGTCAGGGACACTGAAGCTTTCTTT. Translating gives CASSPEVRDTEAFF. Full variable domain (remainder filled in from reference TRBV11-3 and TRBJ1-1): EAGVVQSPRYKIIEKKQPVAFWCNPISGHNTLYWYLQNLGQGPELLIRYENEEAVDDSQLPKDRFSAERLKGVDSTLKIQPAELGDSAVYLCASSPEVRDTEAFFGQGTRLTVV.

V usage is TRBV9 and J usage is TRBJ1-1; D is unclear. The CDR3 consists of 14 residues. Trimming pared 2 bases from V and 8 bases from J, leaving 16 bases between. Germline V CDR1 and CDR2: SGDLS, YYNGEE. DNA of the CDR3: TGTGCCAGCAGCGTCGGACTGGCGCGGACCGAAGCTTTCTTT. As protein: CASSVGLARTEAFF.

V and J are TRBV7-3 and TRBJ2-1; TRBD1 matches 8 bases. The V segment lost 3 bases and the J segment 12 bases; nucleotides outside the gene matches: 13. Germline V CDR1 and CDR2: SGHTA, FQGTGA. There are 15 residues in the CDR3. For the CDR3, the DNA is TGTGCCAGCAGCTTGGGGACAGGTGAAGGGGGGCGGCAGTTCTTC. Amino acid sequence: CASSLGTGEGGRQFF.

The rearrangement uses TRBV4-2 and TRBJ2-3; TRBD1 matches 7 bases. Germline CDR1 LGHNA, CDR2 YNFKEQ. The CDR3 has 18 residues. The J segment lost 0 bases and the V segment lost 0 bases, leaving 9 bases of the junction unmatched. CDR3 protein: CASSQDVYQGVSTDTQYF. The CDR3 DNA follows: TGTGCCAGCAGCCAAGACGTATACCAGGGGGTTAGCACAGATACGCAGTATTTT.

The chain employs TRBV5-1 and TRBJ2-7; 7 nucleotides align to TRBD1. The V segment lost 4 bases and the J segment 6 bases; nucleotides outside the gene matches: 10. Germline V gene lookup returns CDR1 SGHRS and CDR2 YFSETQ. This CDR3 region has 14 residues. The CDR3 protein is CASSSTGASLEQYF. The CDR3 DNA is TGCGCCAGCAGCAGTACAGGGGCTTCTCTCGAGCAGTACTTC.

This clone was observed a few times. This chain joins TRBV7-3 and TRBJ1-6; a weak D match, TRBD1 (6 bases). The germline V gene encodes CDR1 SGHTA and CDR2 FQGTGA. The CDR3 is 16 residues long. The ends were cut back, 5 bases at V and 6 bases at J, with 17 bases in the middle. This chain's CDR3 is CASSPDAGRGNSPLHF. CDR3 coding DNA: TGTGCCAGCAGCCCAGACGCCGGCAGGGGTAATTCACCCCTCCACTTT.

The chain carries TRBV5-1 and TRBJ2-7; 8 bases are a match to TRBD2. V lost 0 bases and J lost 0; bases outside the gene matches: 8. CDR3 length: 17 residues. CDR1 is SGHRS and CDR2 is YFSETQ in the germline V gene. Written as DNA, the CDR3 is TGCGCCAGCAGCTTGGGACGGGGGGGGGCCAGCTCCTACGAGCAGTACTTC. It translates to CASSLGRGGASSYEQYF.

The chain joins TRBV5-5 to TRBJ2-3; TRBD2 aligns across 8 bases. This CDR3 is 14 amino acids long. V lost 5 bases to trimming and J lost 4 bases; unmatched junction nucleotides: 6. Germline V CDR1 and CDR2: SGHKS, YYEKEE (reference sequence). DNA of the CDR3: TGTGCCAGCAGGTATACGGGGGGGCCAGATACGCAGTATTTT. Residues: CASRYTGGPDTQYF.

This clone was counted only a few times. The genes are TRBV7-4 and TRBJ2-7, with D perhaps matching TRBD1 (5 bases). Germline V gives CDR1 SGHVT, CDR2 SQSDAQ. This CDR3 spans 14 amino acids. V shed 5 bases and J shed 1 base, with 12 bases lying between them. CDR3 sequence reads: CASSPPDNSYEQYF. The CDR3 DNA is TGTGCCAGCAGCCCCCCGGACAATTCCTACGAGCAGTACTTC. The full variable domain, completed using reference TRBV7-4 and TRBJ2-7, is GAGVSQSPRYKVAKRGRDVALRCDSISGHVTLYWYRQTLGQGSEVLTYSQSDAQRDKSGRPSGRFSAERPERSVSTLKIQRTEQGDSAVYLCASSPPDNSYEQYFGPGTRLTVT.

This rearrangement joins TRBV19 to TRBJ1-1, with D unclear. CDR1 and CDR2 (germline): LNHDA, SQIVND (reference sequence). The ends were cut back, 5 bases at V and 0 bases at J, with 4 bases in the middle. This CDR3 contains 12 residues. The CDR3, as DNA: TGTGCCAGTAGTCCATTGAACACTGAAGCTTTCTTT. This translates into CASSPLNTEAFF.

The chain has TRBV19 and TRBJ1-1; D unresolved. Per the germline V gene, CDR1 is LNHDA and CDR2 is SQIVND (reference sequence). The CDR3 runs 15 residues. V was trimmed by 6 bases and J by 1 base, leaving 15 bases between them. The CDR3 loop is CASREQPLRNTEAFF. CDR3 DNA sequence: TGTGCCAGTAGAGAACAGCCTCTAAGGAACACTGAAGCTTTCTTT.

The chain links TRBV2 to TRBJ2-3, with a weak D call TRBD1 (6 bases). The CDR3 consists of 16 residues. Germline CDR1 SNHLY, CDR2 FYNNEI. V was cut by 6 bases and J by 0 bases, with 16 bases left in between. CDR3 residues: CASSPVGDTSTDTQYF. The CDR3 DNA follows: TGTGCCAGCAGCCCGGTTGGGGACACAAGCACAGATACGCAGTATTTT.

The chain links TRBV5-1 to TRBJ1-1, with TRBD1 matching 7 bases. V gave up 9 bases and J gave up 7 bases; unmatched junction bases: 12. This CDR3 comprises 13 residues. Germline CDR1 reads SGHRS; CDR2 reads YFSETQ. The CDR3 loop reads CATTGQVGGEAFF. CDR3 DNA: TGCGCCACTACAGGACAGGTCGGCGGTGAAGCTTTCTTT.

The rearrangement links TRBV27 to TRBJ2-5, with TRBD2 matching 10 bases. The germline CDR1 and CDR2 sequences are MNHEY and SMNVEV (reference sequence). The junction had 6 bases not matched to a gene; V was cut back by 6 bases and J by 5 bases. The CDR3 length is 14 residues. CDR3 loop: CASSPSGGWETQYF. DNA for the CDR3: TGTGCCAGCAGCCCTAGCGGGGGTTGGGAGACCCAGTACTTC.